A selection of T cell receptor beta chains follows, all from one sample in a study of blood T cell repertoires in COVID-19. Here immunoSEQ multiplex PCR was the method, and the copy in TCRdb shows in-frame clones only, minus some. The sample records approximately 200,000 clones, approximately 87% being singletons. The sample consisted of peripheral blood. These receptors all come from a man aged 60-69 years who had recovered from COVID-19. CDR3s include the opening cysteine and the closing phenylalanine or tryptophan. The D gene is left open where the match is weak. Size is omitted from some rows. Given values are once, few, many or a class for expanded clones.

v_call	d_call	j_call	clone_size	cdr3_nt	cdr3_aa
TRBV11-2	TRBD1	TRBJ2-7	-	TGTGCCAGCAGCCCCCCGGGACAGTCCTACGAGCAGTACTTC	CASSPPGQSYEQYF
TRBV18	-	TRBJ2-2	-	TGTGCCAGCTCACCACTTTCCACAGGCACTATGAACACCGGGGAGCTGTTTTTT	CASSPLSTGTMNTGELFF
TRBV9	TRBD1	TRBJ2-7	once	TGTGCCAGCAGCCAGGGACAGGGCTACGAGCAGTACTTC	CASSQGQGYEQYF
TRBV2	-	TRBJ1-4	-	TGTGCCAGCAGTGAAGACAGGGCCCCGGAAAAACTGTTTTTT	CASSEDRAPEKLFF
TRBV5-5	-	TRBJ1-2	-	TGTGCCAGCAGCAACGGGGTCCCGGATGGCTACACCTTC	CASSNGVPDGYTF
TRBV7-2	TRBD1	TRBJ1-4	-	TGTGCCAGCAGCCCCCCGGGGACAGCTAATGAAAAACTGTTTTTT	CASSPPGTANEKLFF
TRBV4-2	TRBD1	TRBJ1-1	-	TGTGCCAGCAGCCTCGGACAGGTCGGGACTGAAGCTTTCTTT	CASSLGQVGTEAFF
TRBV14	-	TRBJ1-5	-	TGTGCCAGCAGCCAAGTAGGGGCGTCGCCCCAGCATTTT	CASSQVGASPQHF
TRBV5-1	TRBD1	TRBJ1-4	-	TGCGCCAGCAGCCCCGGGACAGGGGGTAGGAGGGATGAAAAACTGTTTTTT	CASSPGTGGRRDEKLFF
TRBV7-9	TRBD1	TRBJ1-6	-	TGTGCCAGCAGCTCACAGGGGACCTATAATTCACCCCTCCACTTT	CASSSQGTYNSPLHF
TRBV28	-	TRBJ1-1	few	TGTGCCAGCAGATTTACAGGGGAAGCTTTCTTT	CASRFTGEAFF
TRBV24-1	TRBD2	TRBJ2-2	-	TGTGCCACCAGTTCGCAGGATAGCGGGAGAGGGGAGCTGTTTTTT	CATSSQDSGRGELFF
TRBV30	TRBD1	TRBJ1-4	-	TGTGCCTGGAGTCTCGACAGGGATGAAAAACTGTTTTTT	CAWSLDRDEKLFF
TRBV9	-	TRBJ2-5	-	TGTGCCAGCAGCGTAGGACGGTCGGGAGAGACCCAGTACTTC	CASSVGRSGETQYF
TRBV9	TRBD2	TRBJ2-7	-	TGTGCCAGCAGCACCGGGACTAGCGGGAGACACGAGCAGTACTTC	CASSTGTSGRHEQYF
TRBV29-1	TRBD2	TRBJ2-1	-	TGCAGCGTTGCGCCGGGACTAGCGGGTATTATGGAGCAGTTCTTC	CSVAPGLAGIMEQFF
TRBV10-1	-	TRBJ2-1	few	TGCGCCAGCAGTCTCAATATACAGGGCAATGAGCAGTTCTTC	CASSLNIQGNEQFF
TRBV27	-	TRBJ2-6	-	TGTGCCAGCAGTCTAAGGGAGAGCCAGTCTGGGGCCAACGTCCTGACTTTC	CASSLRESQSGANVLTF
TRBV11-3	-	TRBJ2-1	-	TGTGCCAGCAGCTTCAAGCGGGACAATGAGCAGTTCTTC	CASSFKRDNEQFF
TRBV27	-	TRBJ2-1	-	TGTGCCAGCAGTTTTCGATGGGGACTTAATACAATCTACAATGAGCAGTTCTTC	CASSFRWGLNTIYNEQFF
TRBV12-3/TRBV12-4	-	TRBJ2-1	-	TGTGCCAGCAATGTTCAGATCTACAATGAGCAGTTCTTC	CASNVQIYNEQFF
TRBV9	TRBD2	TRBJ2-1	-	TGTGCCAGCAGCGTCAGCACGGGGGGTTACAATGAGCAGTTCTTC	CASSVSTGGYNEQFF
TRBV5-1	TRBD1	TRBJ2-1	-	TGCGCCAGCAGCGGGGGACAGGGATGGTTAGGTGAGCAGTTCTTC	CASSGGQGWLGEQFF
TRBV29-1	TRBD2	TRBJ2-3	-	TGCAGCGTTGCCCCCGGGAGGACAGATACGCAGTATTTT	CSVAPGRTDTQYF
TRBV5-4	TRBD1	TRBJ2-7	-	TGTGCCAGCAGCAGACAGGGGGCCGACGAGCAGTACTTC	CASSRQGADEQYF
TRBV5-5	TRBD1	TRBJ1-6	-	TGTGCCAGCAGCTTGGAGGCGTTTACAGGGGGCCCAAATTCACCCCTCCACTTT	CASSLEAFTGGPNSPLHF
TRBV9	-	TRBJ2-3	-	TGTGCCAGCAGCCAATTAGGGGCGCAGTATTTT	CASSQLGAQYF
TRBV7-9	TRBD1	TRBJ1-4	-	TGTGCCAGCAGCTTCTACAGGGGGTTTAATGAAAAACTGTTTTTT	CASSFYRGFNEKLFF
TRBV5-1	TRBD1	TRBJ1-1	-	TGCGCCAGCAGCCAACAGGGGGCAGGCACTGAAGCTTTCTTT	CASSQQGAGTEAFF
TRBV27	TRBD1	TRBJ1-2	-	TGTGCCAGCAGTTTCGGACAGGGCTATGGCTACACCTTC	CASSFGQGYGYTF
TRBV5-5	-	TRBJ2-7	-	TGTGCCAGCAGCTTCGGACCAGGAGGAACCTCCTACGAGCAGTACTTC	CASSFGPGGTSYEQYF
TRBV18	TRBD1	TRBJ1-4	-	TGTGCCAGCTCACCAAACCCCGGACAGGGCGCAACTAATGAAAAACTGTTTTTT	CASSPNPGQGATNEKLFF
TRBV15	-	TRBJ1-5	-	TGTGCCACCAGCAGACGGGACAATAGCAATCAGCCCCAGCATTTT	CATSRRDNSNQPQHF
TRBV19	-	TRBJ2-3	-	TGTGCCAGTAGTATAATCTCGTGGGGACTTACCCGAGCAGATACGCAGTATTTT	CASSIISWGLTRADTQYF
TRBV19	-	TRBJ2-1	few	TGTGCCAGTAGTAAAGGGGACATCAATGAGCAGTTCTTC	CASSKGDINEQFF
TRBV19	-	TRBJ1-2	-	TGTGCCAGTAGTATTCCGGACAGCTATGGCTACACCTTC	CASSIPDSYGYTF
TRBV6-5	-	TRBJ2-7	-	TGTGCCACCAGACATGCGACTACCTACGAGCAGTACTTC	CATRHATTYEQYF
TRBV21-1	-	TRBJ1-2	-	TGTGCCAGCAGCAACATTGGGGGGGCCAACTATGGCTACACCTTC	CASSNIGGANYGYTF
TRBV14	TRBD1	TRBJ1-1	-	TGTGCCAGCAGCGTACAGGGGATAGAAGCTTTCTTT	CASSVQGIEAFF
TRBV3-1/TRBV3-2	-	TRBJ1-6	-	TGTGCCAGCAGCCAAGGCAGGGGTTCACCCCTCCACTTT	CASSQGRGSPLHF
TRBV30	-	TRBJ2-5	-	TGTGCCTGGAGCTCGGGAAATGGGGAGACCCAGTACTTC	CAWSSGNGETQYF
TRBV29-1	TRBD1	TRBJ2-1	-	TGCAGCGTTGAGCCATATTCCGGGACAGCCCCGCGGGAGCAGTTCTTC	CSVEPYSGTAPREQFF
TRBV27	TRBD2	TRBJ2-3	-	TGTGCCAGCAGTTTCCCTGGACTAGCGGGAGTCCCAGATACGCAGTATTTT	CASSFPGLAGVPDTQYF
TRBV19	TRBD1	TRBJ2-1	-	TGTGCCAGTAGTAGAGGGACAGGGCTTTACAATGAGCAGTTCTTC	CASSRGTGLYNEQFF
TRBV15	-	TRBJ2-1	-	TGTGCCACCAGCAGAGAGCCTTTCACAGGGTCGCAGTTCTTC	CATSREPFTGSQFF
TRBV5-6	-	TRBJ1-4	-	TGTGCCAGCAGTCCTCCCCCGGGACGGGACGGGAGTGAAAAACTGTTTTTT	CASSPPPGRDGSEKLFF
TRBV2	TRBD1	TRBJ1-2	-	TGTGCCAGCAGTCTCGGTAGACAGGGTCCGAACTATGGCTACACCTTC	CASSLGRQGPNYGYTF
TRBV7-9	TRBD1	TRBJ2-7	-	TGTGCCAGCAGCTTAACGACAGGGATGGCCTACGAGCAGTACTTC	CASSLTTGMAYEQYF
TRBV5-1	TRBD2	TRBJ2-7	-	TGCGCCAGCAGCTTGGGTAGCGGGAACTCCTACGAGCAGTACTTC	CASSLGSGNSYEQYF
TRBV7-3	-	TRBJ1-1	-	TGTGCCAGCAGCTTCTGGCAGGCGAACACTGAAGCTTTCTTT	CASSFWQANTEAFF
TRBV28	-	TRBJ1-4	-	TGTGCCAGCAGCCCCCCAAATGAAAAACTGTTTTTT	CASSPPNEKLFF
TRBV7-6	-	TRBJ2-2	-	TGTGCCAGCAGCTTACCCGCGGGGGCCAACACCGGGGAGCTGTTTTTT	CASSLPAGANTGELFF
TRBV6-2/TRBV6-3	-	TRBJ1-3	-	TGTGCCAGCAGTTACTCGAGTACCATATTCTCTGGAAACACCATATATTTT	CASSYSSTIFSGNTIYF
TRBV6-5	TRBD1	TRBJ1-1	-	TGTGCCAGCAGTTCCAACGGACAGGGGGCGGTCACTGAAGCTTTCTTT	CASSSNGQGAVTEAFF
TRBV7-7	-	TRBJ2-2	-	TGTGCCAGCAGCTTAGGATTTCGGGGGACCGGGGAGCTGTTTTTT	CASSLGFRGTGELFF